The rows below give T cell receptor beta chains drawn from one sample of a study of lung T cells in sarcoidosis with Löfgren's syndrome. TCRdb re-derived calls from the reads in MiXCR, one entry per CDR3 protein. This table holds some 20,000 distinct CDR3 sequences, about 20% found once. The sample was CD4+ T cells from PBMCs. The source is a human donor with sarcoidosis (Löfgren's syndrome or another form), or a control subject (not recorded which). CDR3s include the opening cysteine and the closing phenylalanine or tryptophan. Fields, in order: D gene, V gene, J gene, clone size, CDR3 protein, CDR3 DNA. D genes are given only for firm matches. A clone size is listed for some rows: how often the clone was seen (once, few, many), or a class if it is expanded.

D: -
V: TRBV27
J: TRBJ1-1
size: -
CDR3: CASSLRLDTEAIF
DNA: TGTGCCAGCAGTTTAAGACTAGACACTGAAGCTATCTTT

D: TRBD1
V: TRBV7-9
J: TRBJ2-1
size: many
CDR3: CASSRTGLGYNEQFF
DNA: TGTGCCAGCAGCAGGACAGGTCTTGGCTACAATGAGCAGTTCTTC

D: TRBD2
V: TRBV5-6
J: TRBJ2-7
size: -
CDR3: CASTMVGLAGGEQYF
DNA: TGTGCCAGCACTATGGTGGGTCTAGCGGGAGGCGAGCAGTACTTC

D: -
V: TRBV4-3
J: TRBJ1-4
size: many
CDR3: CASSQGQGNEKLFF
DNA: TGCGCCAGCAGCCAAGGCCAGGGGAACGAAAAACTGTTTTTT

D: TRBD1
V: TRBV6-2/TRBV6-3
J: TRBJ1-5
size: medium-sized
CDR3: CASSRPGQTYSNQPQHF
DNA: TGTGCCAGCAGCCGACCGGGACAGACATATAGCAATCAGCCCCAGCATTTT

D: TRBD2
V: TRBV7-8
J: TRBJ2-1
size: medium-sized
CDR3: CAASWGLADNEQFF
DNA: TGTGCCGCGAGCTGGGGACTAGCGGACAATGAGCAGTTCTTC

D: TRBD1
V: TRBV7-2
J: TRBJ2-7
size: many
CDR3: CASSLAPGTGAYEQYF
DNA: TGTGCCAGCAGCTTAGCGCCGGGGACAGGGGCCTACGAGCAGTACTTC

D: TRBD1
V: TRBV6-1
J: TRBJ2-7
size: medium-sized
CDR3: CASSLDRGGDYEQYF
DNA: TGTGCCAGCAGTCTCGACAGGGGAGGAGACTACGAGCAGTACTTC

D: -
V: TRBV5-6
J: TRBJ1-2
size: -
CDR3: CASSSLGPSNYGYTF
DNA: TGTGCCAGCAGCTCCCTTGGACCGTCTAACTATGGCTACACCTTC

D: -
V: TRBV6-2/TRBV6-3
J: TRBJ2-7
size: medium-sized
CDR3: CASSYTGQITAYEQYF
DNA: TGTGCCAGCAGTTATACTGGACAAATCACTGCCTACGAGCAGTACTTC

D: -
V: TRBV10-1
J: TRBJ2-7
size: -
CDR3: CASSGYRTGKSYEQYF
DNA: TGCGCCAGCAGTGGCTACAGGACGGGGAAATCCTACGAGCAGTACTTC

D: TRBD2
V: TRBV29-1
J: TRBJ2-2
size: -
CDR3: CSVGTSGDGELFF
DNA: TGCAGCGTTGGGACTAGCGGGGACGGGGAGCTGTTTTTT

D: -
V: TRBV19
J: TRBJ1-2
size: -
CDR3: CASGIKETDGYTF
DNA: TGTGCCAGTGGTATTAAGGAAACAGATGGCTACACCTTC

D: -
V: TRBV29-1
J: TRBJ1-1
size: many
CDR3: CSTIRTEAFF
DNA: TGCAGCACAATCCGGACAGAAGCTTTCTTT

D: -
V: TRBV5-4
J: TRBJ1-1
size: few
CDR3: CASSLGTKGTEAFF
DNA: TGTGCCAGCAGCTTGGGGACAAAAGGCACTGAAGCTTTCTTT

D: TRBD1
V: TRBV28
J: TRBJ1-4
size: many
CDR3: CASSLGGQTHEKLFF
DNA: TGTGCCAGCAGTTTAGGGGGACAGACTCATGAAAAACTGTTTTTT

D: -
V: TRBV4-3
J: TRBJ1-2
size: many
CDR3: CASSQGSFYGYTF
DNA: TGCGCCAGCAGCCAAGGTTCCTTCTATGGCTACACCTTC

D: -
V: TRBV6-2/TRBV6-3
J: TRBJ2-1
size: once
CDR3: CASSYNEQFF
DNA: TGTGCCAGCTCCTACAATGAGCAGTTCTTC

D: -
V: TRBV28
J: TRBJ2-3
size: many
CDR3: CASSPPTGTDTQYF
DNA: TGTGCCAGCAGCCCCCCGACTGGCACAGATACGCAGTATTTT

D: -
V: TRBV7-3
J: TRBJ2-2
size: -
CDR3: CASRLVPARERAGELFF
DNA: TGTGCCAGCAGATTAGTCCCCGCGAGGGAAAGGGCCGGGGAGCTGTTTTTT

D: -
V: TRBV2
J: TRBJ2-6
size: many
CDR3: CASKTGSGANVLTF
DNA: TGTGCCAGCAAAACCGGGAGTGGGGCCAACGTCCTGACTTTC

D: TRBD1
V: TRBV6-2/TRBV6-3
J: TRBJ2-3
size: -
CDR3: CASSRGQSSDTQYF
DNA: TGTGCCAGCAGTAGGGGACAGTCGTCAGATACGCAGTACTTT

D: -
V: TRBV28
J: TRBJ2-1
size: many
CDR3: CASSVSTRYEQFF
DNA: TGTGCCAGCAGTGTCTCGACTAGATATGAGCAGTTCTTC

D: -
V: TRBV28
J: TRBJ1-6
size: medium-sized
CDR3: CASSLVADYNSPLHF
DNA: TGTGCCAGCAGTTTGGTGGCGGACTATAATTCACCCCTCCACTTT

D: -
V: TRBV14
J: TRBJ2-3
size: many
CDR3: CASSQDYPGADTQYF
DNA: TGTGCCAGCAGCCAAGATTATCCGGGGGCAGATACGCAGTATTTT

D: -
V: TRBV15
J: TRBJ2-1
size: -
CDR3: CATSIKTEPVNEQFF
DNA: TGTGCCACCAGCATAAAAACTGAGCCGGTGAATGAGCAGTTCTTC

D: -
V: TRBV27
J: TRBJ1-3
size: medium-sized
CDR3: CASRPQSAYGNTIYF
DNA: TGTGCCAGCAGGCCACAGTCGGCATATGGAAACACCATATATTTT

D: TRBD1
V: TRBV19
J: TRBJ2-3
size: few
CDR3: CASSTDRGRTDTQYF
DNA: TGTGCCAGTAGTACGGACAGGGGACGCACAGATACGCAGTATTTT

D: -
V: TRBV7-9
J: TRBJ1-1
size: many
CDR3: CASSLPDREAFF
DNA: TGTGCCAGCAGCTTACCCGACCGTGAAGCTTTCTTT

D: -
V: TRBV19
J: TRBJ1-5
size: many
CDR3: CASSIGRQSNQPQHF
DNA: TGTGCCAGTAGTATAGGGCGACAGAGCAATCAGCCCCAGCATTTT

D: -
V: TRBV20-1
J: TRBJ2-1
size: many
CDR3: CSATKRAHPSSYNEQFF
DNA: TGCAGTGCTACGAAGCGGGCCCATCCAAGCTCCTACAATGAGCAGTTCTTC

D: -
V: TRBV6-1
J: TRBJ1-1
size: -
CDR3: CASKNRANTEAFF
DNA: TGTGCCAGCAAGAACAGAGCCAACACTGAAGCTTTCTTT

D: -
V: TRBV9
J: TRBJ2-3
size: few
CDR3: CASSVGQGWDTQYF
DNA: TGTGCCAGCAGCGTAGGTCAGGGGTGGGATACGCAGTATTTT

D: -
V: TRBV19
J: TRBJ2-3
size: many
CDR3: CASSPHSNTDTQYF
DNA: TGTGCCAGTAGTCCCCACTCGAACACAGATACGCAGTATTTT

D: -
V: TRBV30
J: TRBJ2-7
size: many
CDR3: CAWSGGYEQYF
DNA: TGTGCCTGGAGTGGGGGTTACGAGCAGTACTTC

D: TRBD2
V: TRBV2
J: TRBJ2-7
size: many
CDR3: CATGGLESSYEQYF
DNA: TGTGCCACAGGAGGACTAGAGAGCTCCTACGAGCAGTACTTC

D: -
V: TRBV5-1
J: TRBJ2-3
size: many
CDR3: CASSLDSGADTQYF
DNA: TGCGCCAGCAGCTTGGATAGCGGCGCAGATACGCAGTATTTT

D: -
V: TRBV29-1
J: TRBJ1-2
size: many
CDR3: CSVAPNYGYTF
DNA: TGCAGCGTTGCCCCTAACTATGGCTACACCTTC

D: -
V: TRBV20-1
J: TRBJ2-1
size: medium-sized
CDR3: CSARNVGTSGVEQFF
DNA: TGCAGTGCTAGAAACGTTGGTACTAGTGGAGTTGAGCAGTTCTTC

D: TRBD1
V: TRBV27
J: TRBJ2-1
size: many
CDR3: CASSPDRGMRFF
DNA: TGTGCCAGCAGCCCAGACAGGGGCATGAGGTTCTTC

D: -
V: TRBV7-2
J: TRBJ1-3
size: many
CDR3: CASSLVGTSSGNTIYF
DNA: TGTGCCAGCAGCTTAGTCGGGACAAGCTCTGGAAACACCATATATTTT

D: -
V: TRBV7-6
J: TRBJ1-1
size: many
CDR3: CASSLDPGPNTEAFF
DNA: TGTGCCAGCAGCTTAGACCCGGGACCGAACACTGAAGCTTTCTTT

D: TRBD2
V: TRBV7-3
J: TRBJ2-3
size: many
CDR3: CASSMGLATDTQYF
DNA: TGTGCCAGCAGCATGGGACTAGCAACAGATACGCAGTATTTT

D: -
V: TRBV6-6
J: TRBJ1-2
size: medium-sized
CDR3: CASSYPEGDHYGYTF
DNA: TGTGCCAGCAGTTACCCCGAGGGGGATCACTATGGCTACACCTTC

D: -
V: TRBV6-1
J: TRBJ2-7
size: medium-sized
CDR3: CASALAGSYEQYF
DNA: TGTGCCAGCGCCCTGGCGGGATCCTACGAGCAGTACTTC

D: TRBD2
V: TRBV7-9
J: TRBJ2-5
size: few
CDR3: CASQELAGAQETQYF
DNA: TGTGCCAGCCAAGAGCTAGCGGGGGCCCAAGAGACCCAGTACTTC

D: -
V: TRBV5-8
J: TRBJ2-7
size: once
CDR3: CASSFRDIFYEQYF
DNA: TGTGCCAGCAGCTTCCGGGACATCTTCTACGAGCAGTACTTC

D: TRBD1
V: TRBV28
J: TRBJ1-1
size: many
CDR3: CASSPPTGSMNTEAFF
DNA: TGTGCCAGCAGCCCTCCGACAGGGAGCATGAACACTGAAGCTTTCTTT

D: -
V: TRBV15
J: TRBJ2-1
size: -
CDR3: CATSRVKSLGGYNEQSF
DNA: TGTGCCACCAGCAGAGTAAAATCCCTTGGAGGGTACAATGAGCAGTCCTTC

D: -
V: TRBV6-1
J: TRBJ1-3
size: medium-sized
CDR3: CASSARHSGNTIYF
DNA: TGTGCCAGCAGTGCCAGACACTCTGGAAACACCATATATTTT

D: -
V: TRBV20-1
J: TRBJ1-2
size: -
CDR3: CGSTGLLYGGYTF
DNA: TGCGGTTCTACGGGGCTCCTATATGGGGGCTACACCTTC

D: -
V: TRBV28
J: TRBJ1-5
size: -
CDR3: CVSSNGKRVYSNQPQNF
DNA: TGTGTCAGCAGTAACGGGAAGAGGGTCTATAGCAATCAGCCCCAGAATTTT

D: -
V: TRBV5-4
J: TRBJ2-5
size: many
CDR3: CASSLPGTNLQETQYF
DNA: TGTGCCAGCAGCCTCCCCGGGACAAATCTTCAAGAGACCCAGTACTTC